These 12 T cell receptor beta chains were sequenced from one sample in a study of T cells expressing NK-cell markers. TCRdb re-called the 5' RACE reads and shows each CDR3 protein once, DNA omitted. Its table records about 460,000 distinct CDR3 sequences. Source material: blood T cells: a sorted CD56 or NKG2C T cell subset, CD4+ or CD8+ T cells, or bulk PBMC T cells (not recorded which). The receptors derive from a woman aged 45-65 years in good health.

CDR3 sequence: CASSQVGPSGSMGEQFF. The chain employs TRBV3-1 and TRBJ2-1; there is no DNA to check the TCRdb D call of TRBD2. In germline, CDR1 is LGHDT, CDR2 YNNKEL (reference sequence). The CDR3 length is 17 residues.

V and J are TRBV14 and TRBJ2-1; the TCRdb D gene call, TRBD2, has no DNA to confirm it. CDR1 and CDR2 from the germline V gene are SGHDN and FVKESK. CDR3 length equals 14 residues. This CDR3 is CASSSPLGLADPFF. Full variable domain (outside the CDR3, taken from reference TRBV14 and TRBJ2-1): EAGVTQFPSHSVIEKGQTVTLRCDPISGHDNLYWYRRVMGKEIKFLLHFVKESKQDESGMPNNRFLAERTGGTYSTLKVQPAELEDSGVYFCASSSPLGLADPFFGPGTRLTVL.

V and J are TRBV24-1 and TRBJ1-5. Germline lookup yields CDR1 KGHDR and CDR2 SFDVKD. CDR3 length: 16 amino acids. This chain's CDR3 is CATSDTRDSGVQPQHF.

The rearrangement links TRBV23-1 to TRBJ2-3; as DNA is missing, the TRBD1 call by TCRdb cannot be tested. TRBV23-1 is an open reading frame whose function is uncertain. The CDR3 has 17 amino acids. CDR3 region: CASSQSDTRGGTDTQYF.

Here the CDR3 reads CSANEGGVNEQFF. The V and J genes are TRBV29-1 and TRBJ2-1; the TRBD2 assignment by TCRdb is unverifiable without DNA. The length of the CDR3 is 13 residues. Germline V CDR1 and CDR2: SQVTM, ANQGSEA.

This chain uses TRBV12-3 or TRBV12-4 with TRBJ2-7; there is no DNA to check the TCRdb D call of TRBD2. The CDR3 consists of 14 residues. CDR3 sequence reads: CASSPSGDGYEQYF.

The chain links TRBV5-1 to TRBJ1-1. This CDR3 comprises 11 residues. Looked up from germline, CDR1 is SGHRS and CDR2 is YFSETQ. The CDR3 loop reads CASRAGTAAFF.

This CDR3 is CASSPHGTAKNIQYF. V gene TRBV5-6 combines with J gene TRBJ2-4; the D call from TCRdb, TRBD1, cannot be confirmed without DNA. This CDR3 has 15 residues. Germline lookup yields CDR1 SGHDT and CDR2 YYEEEE. The full variable domain, completed using reference TRBV5-6 and TRBJ2-4, is DAGVTQSPTHLIKTRGQQVTLRCSPKSGHDTVSWYQQALGQGPQFIFQYYEEEERQRGNFPDRFSGHQFPNYSSELNVNALLLGDSALYLCASSPHGTAKNIQYFGAGTRLSVL.

The rearrangement joins TRBV29-1 to TRBJ1-2; the TRBD1 assignment by TCRdb is unverifiable without DNA. This CDR3 comprises 12 residues. Germline CDR1 is SQVTM and CDR2 is ANQGSEA. CDR3 sequence reads: CSVSRWGYGYTF.

V and J are TRBV28 and TRBJ1-2. The V gene's germline CDR1 is MDHEN and CDR2 SYDVKM. CDR3 size: 12 residues. CDR3 in amino acids: CATGESLYGYTF.

The V gene is TRBV14, the J gene TRBJ1-1; the D call from TCRdb, TRBD1, cannot be confirmed without DNA. The CDR3 sequence is 17 residues long. Looked up from germline, CDR1 is SGHDN and CDR2 is FVKESK. The CDR3 is CASSQSGTGNMNTEAFF.

The chain combines TRBV7-3 with TRBJ2-1. Germline V lookup: CDR1 SGHTA, CDR2 FQGTGA. The CDR3 is 16 residues long. CDR3 protein: CASSLTSTTSYNEQFF.